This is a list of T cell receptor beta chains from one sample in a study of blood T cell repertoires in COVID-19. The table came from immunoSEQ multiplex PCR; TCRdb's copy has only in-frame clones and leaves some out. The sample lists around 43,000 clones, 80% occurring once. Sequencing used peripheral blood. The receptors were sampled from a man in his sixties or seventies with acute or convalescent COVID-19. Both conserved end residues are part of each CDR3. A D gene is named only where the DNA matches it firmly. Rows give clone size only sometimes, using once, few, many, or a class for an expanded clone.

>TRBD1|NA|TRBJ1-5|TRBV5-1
TGCGCCAGCAGCACCGGACAGGGCCCTAGCAAGGGCAATCAGCCCCAGCATTTT
CASSTGQGPSKGNQPQHF
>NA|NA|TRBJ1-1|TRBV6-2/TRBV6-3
TGTGCCAGCAGCTTCTCCCTGGGAGGGAACACTGAAGCTTTCTTT
CASSFSLGGNTEAFF
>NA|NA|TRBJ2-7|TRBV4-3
TGCGCCAGCAGCCAAGATCAGGGTACCTACGAGCAGTACTTC
CASSQDQGTYEQYF
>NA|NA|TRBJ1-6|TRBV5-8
TGTGCCAGCAGCCCATACAGGGTTGGGTCACCCCTCCACTTT
CASSPYRVGSPLHF
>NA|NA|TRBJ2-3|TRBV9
TGTGCCAGCAGCGCCCACACAGGGACCAGCACAGATACGCAGTATTTT
CASSAHTGTSTDTQYF
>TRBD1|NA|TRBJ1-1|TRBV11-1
TGTGCCAGCAGCTCGACAGGGGGAAACACTGAAGCTTTCTTT
CASSSTGGNTEAFF
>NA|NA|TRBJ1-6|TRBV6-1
TGTGCCAGCAGTGAGACTCCGGGATTTAGTAATTCACCCCTCCACTTT
CASSETPGFSNSPLHF
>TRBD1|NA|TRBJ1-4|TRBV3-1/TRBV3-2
TGTGCCAGCAGCCACCGCGCCGGGACAGCTAATGAAAAACTGTTTTTT
CASSHRAGTANEKLFF
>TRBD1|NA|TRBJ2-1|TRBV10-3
TGTGCCACCTCAGGGGGATACAATGAGCAGTTCTTC
CATSGGYNEQFF
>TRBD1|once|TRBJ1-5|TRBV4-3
TGCGCCAGCAGCCTGGAGGACAGGGAAAATCAGCCCCAGCATTTT
CASSLEDRENQPQHF
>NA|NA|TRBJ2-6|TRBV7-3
TGTGCCAGCAGCTTAAACCAGGGAGTCCTGACTTTC
CASSLNQGVLTF
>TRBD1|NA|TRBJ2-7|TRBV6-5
TGTGCCAGCAGTTACAGGGACAGGTCCTACGAGCAGTACTTC
CASSYRDRSYEQYF
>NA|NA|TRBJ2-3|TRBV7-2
TGTGCCAGCAGCTCTTACTCAGATACGCAGTATTTT
CASSSYSDTQYF
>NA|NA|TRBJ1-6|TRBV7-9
TGTGCCAGCAGCTTACCCAGTCCGAATTCACCCCTCCACTTT
CASSLPSPNSPLHF
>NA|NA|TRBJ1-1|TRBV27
TGTGCCAGCAGCCCACCGCGTAACACTGAAGCTTTCTTT
CASSPPRNTEAFF
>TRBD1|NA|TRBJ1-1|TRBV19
TGTGCCAGTAGTGCCGACAGGGGGCTCGGGGAAGCTTTCTTT
CASSADRGLGEAFF
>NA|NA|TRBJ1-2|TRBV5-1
TGCGCCAGCAGCTTGGGGACAGACTATGGCTACACCTTC
CASSLGTDYGYTF
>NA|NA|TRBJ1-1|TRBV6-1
TGTGCCAGCACCCCAACAGGATGGAACACTGAAGCTTTCTTT
CASTPTGWNTEAFF
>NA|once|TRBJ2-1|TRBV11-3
TGTGCCAGCACCGATGGGGGCCCCGGAGAGCAGTTCTTC
CASTDGGPGEQFF
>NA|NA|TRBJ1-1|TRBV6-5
TGTGCCAGCAGGAGGGGGTTCGGGACTGAAGCTTTCTTT
CASRRGFGTEAFF
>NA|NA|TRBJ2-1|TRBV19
TGTGCCAGTAGTAAATGGGAGGCATACGAGCAGTTCTTC
CASSKWEAYEQFF
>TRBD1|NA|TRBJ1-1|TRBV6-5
TGTGCCAGCAGACAAGGACAGGGTGGGTACACTGAAGCTTTCTTT
CASRQGQGGYTEAFF
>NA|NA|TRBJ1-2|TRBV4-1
TGCGCCAGCAGCCAAGATAACAGGTCTAACTATGGCTACACCTTC
CASSQDNRSNYGYTF
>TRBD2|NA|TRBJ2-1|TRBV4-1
TGCGCCAGCAGCCAAGAAGGGCTAGCGGGGGGGCGTGAGCAGTTCTTC
CASSQEGLAGGREQFF
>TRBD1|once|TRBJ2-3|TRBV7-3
TGTGCCAGCAGCCCCGGACAGGGGGTGAACACAGATACGCAGTATTTT
CASSPGQGVNTDTQYF
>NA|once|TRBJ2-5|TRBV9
TGTGCCAGCAGCCGCCAGGACTGGGATTCCGGGACCCAGTACTTC
CASSRQDWDSGTQYF
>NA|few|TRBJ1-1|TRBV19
TGTGCCAGTAGTTTTCAGGGCATGAACACTGAAGCTTTCTTT
CASSFQGMNTEAFF
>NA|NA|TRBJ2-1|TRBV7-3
TGTGCCAGCAGCTCGGCAGGTCCCGGTGAGCAGTTCTTC
CASSSAGPGEQFF
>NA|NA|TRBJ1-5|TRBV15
TGTGCCACCAGCACGGGGTTCGGTCAGCCCCAGCATTTT
CATSTGFGQPQHF
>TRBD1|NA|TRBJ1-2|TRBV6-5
TGTGCCAGCAGATTCCTTGGACAGGGGATAGGCTACACCTTC
CASRFLGQGIGYTF
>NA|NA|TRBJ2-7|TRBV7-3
TGTGCCAGCAGCCCCATGGACAGTTCCTACGAGCAGTACTTC
CASSPMDSSYEQYF
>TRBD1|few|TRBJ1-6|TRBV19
TGTGCCAGTAGTCGTGGACAGGGAGGAGGTAATTCACCCCTCCACTTT
CASSRGQGGGNSPLHF
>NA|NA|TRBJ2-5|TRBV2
TGTGCCAGCAGTGATCCGCGGGACAGACTCGGAGAGACCCAGTACTTC
CASSDPRDRLGETQYF
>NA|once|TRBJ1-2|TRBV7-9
TGTGCCAGCAGCTTAGATCCGGAGAACTATGGCTACACCTTC
CASSLDPENYGYTF
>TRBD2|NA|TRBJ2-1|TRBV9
TGTGCCAGCAGCGTAACTATCCCCCGGGCGGGGGAATACAATGAGCAGTTCTTC
CASSVTIPRAGEYNEQFF
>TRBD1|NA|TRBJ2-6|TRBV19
TGTGCCAGTAGTATAGAGGGACAGGGGCCGGCTGGGGCCAACGTCCTGACTTTC
CASSIEGQGPAGANVLTF
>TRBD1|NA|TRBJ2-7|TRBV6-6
TGTGCCAGCAGTTTCGACAGGGCCTCCTACGAGCAGTACTTC
CASSFDRASYEQYF
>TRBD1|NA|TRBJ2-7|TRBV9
TGTGCCAGCAGCCCCCAGACAGGGGGCCTCGAGCAGTACTTC
CASSPQTGGLEQYF
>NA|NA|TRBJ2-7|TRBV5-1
TGCGCCAGCAGCTTCCTACCGGGATTCTCCTACGAGCAGTACTTC
CASSFLPGFSYEQYF
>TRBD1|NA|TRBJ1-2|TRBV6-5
TGTGCCAGCAGGTCCGGGACAGGGGACGGCTACACCTTC
CASRSGTGDGYTF
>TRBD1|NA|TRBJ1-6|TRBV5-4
TGTGCCAGCAGCTCGGGGCGGGACAGGGTTTGGTATAATTCACCCCTCCACTTT
CASSSGRDRVWYNSPLHF
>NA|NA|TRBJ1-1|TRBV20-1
TGCAGTGCGGAACTAAACACTGAAGCTTTCTTT
CSAELNTEAFF
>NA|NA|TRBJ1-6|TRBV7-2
TGTGCCAGCTCCCGAGGAGGAGGGGATAATTCACCCCTCCACTTT
CASSRGGGDNSPLHF
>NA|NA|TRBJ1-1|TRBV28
TGTGCCAGCAGTTCAGGGACAACCCAAGCTTTCTTT
CASSSGTTQAFF
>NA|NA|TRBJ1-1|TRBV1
TGCACCAGCAGCCAAGATTTCATATACGGGGGTGAAGCTTTCTTT
CTSSQDFIYGGEAFF
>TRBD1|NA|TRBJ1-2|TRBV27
TGTGCCAGCAGTTTACAGGGGGCAGATGGCTACACCTTC
CASSLQGADGYTF
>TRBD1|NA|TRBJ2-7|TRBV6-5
TGTGCCAGCAGTACCGACAGGGTGAACTACGAGCAGTACTTC
CASSTDRVNYEQYF
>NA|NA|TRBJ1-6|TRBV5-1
TGCGCCAGCAGCGTGACAGATGGGATACATTCACCCCTCCACTTT
CASSVTDGIHSPLHF
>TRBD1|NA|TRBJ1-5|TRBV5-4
TGTGCCAGCAGCGTCTCAGGGGGACGGCCCCAGCATTTT
CASSVSGGRPQHF
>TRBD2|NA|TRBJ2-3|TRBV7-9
TGTGCCAGCAGCTTAGGAGGGACTAGCAGTTTCGGGACAGATACGCAGTATTTT
CASSLGGTSSFGTDTQYF
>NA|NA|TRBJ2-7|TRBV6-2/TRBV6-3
TGTGCCAGCAGCTCCGCCTACGAGCAGTACTTC
CASSSAYEQYF